This T cell receptor (beta chain) was identified during a study of graft-versus-host responses after intestinal transplantation. Study in general: Following induction with anti-thymocyte globulin, all recipients were given tacrolimus and steroids for about 3 years.

A note on this clone: Its antigen is undetermined.

Intraepithelial and lamina propria lymphocytes were released after the graft tissue was processed. Some clones are missing from TCRdb's copy, which holds only in-frame ones; the method was immunoSEQ multiplex PCR. The table has 8,500 to 14,000 clones, about 80% seen once. Germline V lookup: CDR1 LNHNV, CDR2 YYDKDF (reference sequence). The V gene end was trimmed by 5 bases and the J gene end by 7 bases; junction bases not matched to a gene: 4. CDR3 length: 13 residues. Study-level points and caveats: Recipient bone marrow held GvH clones, some seen earlier in ileum or blood.

The sequence derives from a human patient who received an intestinal transplant, so some T cells may come from the graft donor. This specimen consisted of ileum tissue, obtained 23 days after intestinal transplant. The V gene is TRBV15, the J gene TRBJ1-3; the match to TRBD1 covers 8 bases. The DNA for the CDR3 is TGTGCCACCAGCCAGACAGGGGTGAACACCATATATTTT. Translation gives CATSQTGVNTIYF.